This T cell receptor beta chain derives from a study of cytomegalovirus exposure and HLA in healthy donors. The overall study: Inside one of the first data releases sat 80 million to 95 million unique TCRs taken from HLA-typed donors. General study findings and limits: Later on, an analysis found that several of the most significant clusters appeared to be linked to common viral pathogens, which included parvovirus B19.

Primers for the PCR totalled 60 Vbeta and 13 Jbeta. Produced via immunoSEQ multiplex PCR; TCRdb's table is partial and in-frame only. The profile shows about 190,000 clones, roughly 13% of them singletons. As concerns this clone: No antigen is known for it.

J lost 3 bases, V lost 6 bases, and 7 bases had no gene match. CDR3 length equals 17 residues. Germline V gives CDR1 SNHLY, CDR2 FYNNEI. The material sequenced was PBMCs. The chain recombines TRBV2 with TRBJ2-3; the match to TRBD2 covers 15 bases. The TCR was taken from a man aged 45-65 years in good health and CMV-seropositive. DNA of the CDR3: TGTGCCAGCAGCAGGACTAGCGGGGGGGCCGAGACAGATACGCAGTATTTT. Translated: CASSRTSGGAETDTQYF.